Listed below are T cell receptor beta chains from one sample, sequenced in a study of cytomegalovirus exposure and HLA in healthy donors. Clones were read by immunoSEQ multiplex PCR, and TCRdb kept only the in-frame ones, dropping some. The sample yields 95,000 to 150,000 clones, over 6.5% seen once. The sample comprised PBMCs. Receptor source: a woman aged 40 to 50 in good health and CMV-seropositive. Both conserved end residues are part of each CDR3. A D gene is named only where the DNA matches it firmly. Some rows have no size entry. The others give once, few or many, or a class for an expanded clone.

j_gene	v_gene	d_gene	abundance	CDR3nt	CDR3aa
TRBJ2-3	TRBV6-4	TRBD2	-	TGTGCCAGCAGTGATTCCGGGGGGGCTGGAGATACGCAGTATTTT	CASSDSGGAGDTQYF
TRBJ2-7	TRBV7-2	TRBD1	-	TGTGCCAGCAGCACGCCCGGGACAGGGAACTACGAGCAGTACTTC	CASSTPGTGNYEQYF
TRBJ1-2	TRBV5-1	-	few	TGCGCCAGCAGCTTGGAGGGGGATTATGGCTACACCTTC	CASSLEGDYGYTF
TRBJ2-7	TRBV14	TRBD2	-	TGTGCCAGCAGCCATAGGACTAGCGGGCTTCTCTTTGGCGAGCAGTACTTC	CASSHRTSGLLFGEQYF
TRBJ1-2	TRBV2	-	few	TGTGCCAGCAGTGAAAGACTGGCAGGGAAGGGGTATGGCTACACCTTC	CASSERLAGKGYGYTF
TRBJ1-2	TRBV15	-	-	TGTGCCACCAGCAGAGGAGGCGGATACAGGAACTATGGCTACACCTTC	CATSRGGGYRNYGYTF
TRBJ2-3	TRBV18	-	-	TGTGCCAGCCAAGGGGCGCCAGATACGCAGTATTTT	CASQGAPDTQYF
TRBJ1-1	TRBV19	-	few	TGTGCCAGTAGAGTCGGGGGGCAGGTTACTGAAGCTTTCTTT	CASRVGGQVTEAFF
TRBJ1-1	TRBV6-6	-	few	TGTGCCAGCAACCCAGGCCTTCATATGAACACTGAAGCTTTCTTT	CASNPGLHMNTEAFF
TRBJ2-7	TRBV6-6	-	-	TGTGCCAGCAGTTACTCGCGGGGGCTCTCCTACGAGCAGTACTTC	CASSYSRGLSYEQYF
TRBJ1-6	TRBV6-6	-	few	TGTGCCAGCAGAAAACAGGATTCACCCCTCCACTTT	CASRKQDSPLHF
TRBJ1-1	TRBV28	-	few	TGTGCCAGCAGCTTCCCCCCACGGCGGCAGAACACTGAAGCTTTCTTT	CASSFPPRRQNTEAFF
TRBJ2-3	TRBV27	TRBD1	-	TGTGCCAGCAGGGCCGACAGGGCGATCACAGATACGCAGTATTTT	CASRADRAITDTQYF
TRBJ1-1	TRBV14	TRBD1	-	TGTGCCAGCAGCCAAGAAGGAAGCAACCCCAGGGGGGCTTTCTTT	CASSQEGSNPRGAFF
TRBJ1-2	TRBV14	TRBD1	few	TGTGCCAGCAGCCAATTACCCACAGGGGGTTCTGGCTACACCTTC	CASSQLPTGGSGYTF
TRBJ1-2	TRBV7-2	-	few	TGTGCCAGCAGCTTATTGCGGGGTTCGGGGTATGGCTACACCTTC	CASSLLRGSGYGYTF
TRBJ2-5	TRBV28	-	-	TGTGCCAGCAATCCACCGAGGGGGGGGCGGGAGACCCAGTACTTC	CASNPPRGGRETQYF
TRBJ1-2	TRBV9	TRBD1	-	TGTGCCAGCAGCACAGGGGACCAGTTTAACTATGGCTACACCTTC	CASSTGDQFNYGYTF
TRBJ2-2	TRBV7-7	TRBD2	few	TGTGCCAGCAGTCATCTGACTAGCGGGGGGACCGGAGACCCCGGGGAGCTGTTTTTT	CASSHLTSGGTGDPGELFF
TRBJ1-1	TRBV7-3	-	few	TGTGCCAGCAGCTTACGGGGTAACACTGAAGCTTTCTTT	CASSLRGNTEAFF
TRBJ1-5	TRBV11-2	-	-	TGTGCCAGCAGCTTAGAAGCCAATCAGCCCCAGCATTTT	CASSLEANQPQHF
TRBJ2-7	TRBV27	TRBD2	-	TGTGCCAGCAGTTTACTAGCGGGGGGGCCTATGAAGTACGAGCAGTACTTC	CASSLLAGGPMKYEQYF
TRBJ1-1	TRBV5-1	-	-	TGCGCCAGCAGCTTGAGTGGCAGGGTGAACACTGAAGCTTTCTTT	CASSLSGRVNTEAFF
TRBJ2-3	TRBV7-2	TRBD1	few	TGTGCCGTAAACAGGGGGAAACTCATTCCGACAGATACGCAGTATTTT	CAVNRGKLIPTDTQYF
TRBJ2-5	TRBV23-1	-	-	TGCGCCAGCAGTCAAGGACCTCACCGGGACAAATGGTTCTGCGAGACCCAGTACTTC	CASSQGPHRDKWFCETQYF
TRBJ2-7	TRBV5-1	-	few	TGCGCCAGCAGCTCTCAGGGTACCTACGAGCAGTACTTC	CASSSQGTYEQYF
TRBJ2-2	TRBV5-1	-	-	TGCGCCAGCAGCTTGGGGTCAGGGAACACCGGGGAGCTGTTTTTT	CASSLGSGNTGELFF
TRBJ2-7	TRBV2	TRBD1	-	TGTGCCAGCAGGGGACAGGGGATAACCTACGAGCAGTACTTC	CASRGQGITYEQYF
TRBJ2-2	TRBV2	-	few	TGTGCCAGCAAGCAGGCGAACACCGGGGAGCTGTTTTTT	CASKQANTGELFF
TRBJ1-5	TRBV19	-	-	TGTGCCAGTACCCCGCTTGCCGGTCAGCCCCAGCATTTT	CASTPLAGQPQHF
TRBJ2-4	TRBV28	TRBD2	few	TGTGCCAGCACCCGCGGGGGGCCCGGAAACATTCAGTACTTC	CASTRGGPGNIQYF
TRBJ2-7	TRBV5-1	TRBD2	-	TGCGCCAGCAGCCCCCCGGTAGCGGGGGGCCATTACGAGCAGTACTTC	CASSPPVAGGHYEQYF
TRBJ1-1	TRBV5-4	TRBD1	many	TGTGCCAGCAGCCGGGGACAGCTGAACACTGAAGCTTTCTTT	CASSRGQLNTEAFF
TRBJ2-1	TRBV11-2	-	few	TGTGCCAGCAGCTTACTCAGTCCTGAGCAGTTCTTC	CASSLLSPEQFF
TRBJ2-5	TRBV18	TRBD1	-	TGTGCCAGCTCACCAATCGGACAGGGGGCGAAGACCCAGTACTTC	CASSPIGQGAKTQYF
TRBJ1-1	TRBV6-1	-	-	TGTGCCAGCAGTGAAGCGGGGAGGCGCACTGAAGCTTTCTTT	CASSEAGRRTEAFF
TRBJ2-7	TRBV29-1	-	-	TGCAGCGTAGGGGGTGCCTACGAGCAGTACTTC	CSVGGAYEQYF
TRBJ1-2	TRBV6-1	-	-	TGTGCCAGCAGTCGTACAGATAACTATGGCTACACCTTC	CASSRTDNYGYTF
TRBJ1-6	TRBV6-5	-	few	TGTGCCAGCAGTTATTTGCAGGTTAATTCACCCCTCCACTTT	CASSYLQVNSPLHF
TRBJ1-5	TRBV25-1	TRBD1	-	TGTGCCAGCAGTGAAAACAGGGGTCAGCCCCAGCATTTT	CASSENRGQPQHF
TRBJ2-7	TRBV27	TRBD1	few	TGTGCCAGCAGTTTGGGACAGGGGGCCTATTGGGCCTTC	CASSLGQGAYWAF
TRBJ1-1	TRBV20-1	-	-	TGCAGTGCTGAGGGGGGGACTGAAGCTTTCTTT	CSAEGGTEAFF
TRBJ2-7	TRBV27	-	-	TGTGCCAGCAGTTTAGGGCCAGGGAGGTCCGAGCAGTACTTC	CASSLGPGRSEQYF